This entry is about one T cell receptor beta chain. Its antigen is as yet unknown. TCRdb passed the 5' RACE reads through MiXCR, listing each CDR3 protein once. The sample has some 330,000 distinct CDR3 sequences; about 9% are singletons. V was pared by 2 bases and J by 1 base, with 3 bases of the junction left unmatched. The CDR3 length is 15 residues. Healthy Caucasians were all of the donors. This specimen belongs to a study of identical twins. Study conclusions and caveats: Twins' excess sharing was less marked for out-of-frame beta sequences. Out-of-frame TCR alpha sharing observed in monozygotic twins exceeded model estimates.

The rearrangement links TRBV12-3 or TRBV12-4 to TRBJ1-1; the match to TRBD1 covers 8 bases. Sequences were obtained from naive T cells sorted from blood. The TCR comes from a woman in her forties or fifties in good health. Here the CDR3 reads CASSLTGGRNTEAFF. In nucleotides, the CDR3 is TGTGCCAGCAGTTTAACAGGGGGAAGGAACACTGAAGCTTTCTTT.